A single sample is the source of the 18 T cell receptor beta chains below, sequenced in a study of cytomegalovirus exposure and HLA in healthy donors (dated by TCRdb to between 2016 and 2019). Library preparation employed the immunoSEQ multiplex PCR assay. A mixture of 60 forward primers for TCR Vbeta segments and 13 reverse primers for TCR Jbeta segments was used in the multiplex PCR. Entries here come from immuneACCESS through TCRdb and include only in-frame sequences with V and J called. Some clones fail to appear in such tables; in the studies checked, an unresolved V gene covers under half of the shortfall, and the cause of the remainder is unknown. In this sample the table shows about 160,000 clones, about 75% of which occur a single time. The ten most abundant clones make up approximately 3.1% of the sample. The sample comprised PBMCs. All receptors derive from a woman aged 45 to 65 in good health and CMV-seropositive.

J is TRBJ1-1 and V is TRBV4-1; TRBD1 agrees at 8 bases. V dropped 0 bases and J dropped 13; count of bases not matched to a gene: 13. Germline V gives CDR1 MGHRA, CDR2 YSYEKL. There are 15 residues in the CDR3. The CDR3 sequence: CASSQEHTGGPKVFF. The CDR3, as DNA: TGCGCCAGCAGCCAAGAACATACAGGGGGACCTAAAGTTTTCTTT.

The V gene is TRBV5-1, the J gene TRBJ1-5; D unresolved. This CDR3 is 13 amino acids long. Per the germline V gene, CDR1 is SGHRS and CDR2 is YFSETQ. The germline V and J ends were trimmed by 0 bases and 7 bases, with 8 bases remaining between them. The CDR3 DNA is TGCGCCAGCAGCTTGGACCGCGGGCAGCCCCAGCATTTT. Its translation: CASSLDRGQPQHF.

The chain employs TRBV5-1 and TRBJ2-3, with no clear D. Germline loops: CDR1 SGHRS, CDR2 YFSETQ. V was cut by 4 bases and J by 6 bases, with 12 bases left in between. The CDR3 covers 13 residues. The CDR3 loop is CASSGVSRDTQYF. CDR3 DNA sequence: TGCGCCAGCAGCGGAGTGAGTAGGGATACGCAGTATTTT.

The V gene is TRBV4-2, the J gene TRBJ2-3, with 9 bases fitting TRBD2. There are 17 residues in the CDR3. Trimming took 4 bases from V and 4 from J; bases not matched to a gene: 12. Germline values: CDR1 LGHNA, CDR2 YNFKEQ. The CDR3 protein is CASSLPSSAGGADTQYF. For the CDR3, the DNA is TGTGCCAGCAGCCTTCCCAGCTCAGCGGGGGGAGCAGATACGCAGTATTTT.

This clone was counted once. The chain couples TRBV5-4 to TRBJ2-2; 7 bases match TRBD1. The CDR3 is 13 residues long. The V and J ends lost 2 bases and 7 bases, in that order; junction bases with no gene match: 2. Per germline, CDR1 SGHNT and CDR2 YYREEE (reference sequence). CDR3 nucleotides: TGTGCCAGCAGCTTCCAGGGGGTCGGGGAGCTGTTTTTT. It is translated as CASSFQGVGELFF.

The J gene is TRBJ2-3, the V gene TRBV5-1, with TRBD2 as a possible D gene (6 bases). Deletions cut 4 bases from V and 0 bases from J, with 12 bases between. This CDR3 contains 15 residues. Germline CDR1 reads SGHRS; CDR2 reads YFSETQ. The chain's CDR3 is CASSDGTSSTDTQYF. The CDR3 DNA reads as TGCGCCAGCAGCGACGGGACTTCAAGCACAGATACGCAGTATTTT.

V gene TRBV29-1 combines with J gene TRBJ2-3; the D gene is possibly TRBD1 (5 bases). V lost 7 bases and J lost 1, with 6 bases in between. This CDR3 contains 11 residues. CDR1 and CDR2 (germline): SQVTM, ANQGSEA. CDR3 amino acids: CSEGGTDTQYF. The DNA of the CDR3 is TGCAGCGAAGGGGGCACAGATACGCAGTATTTT.

This clone was recorded a few times. V is TRBV6-9 and J is TRBJ1-6; 8 bases line up with TRBD1. With V trimmed by 9 bases and J by 0 bases, 22 bases remained unmatched. This CDR3 region has 21 residues. The germline V gene encodes CDR1 MNHGY and CDR2 SVAAGI. CDR3 loop: CARGTATARGQASSYNSPLHF. CDR3 bases: TGTGCCAGGGGAACCGCGACGGCGAGGGGACAGGCGAGCTCCTATAATTCACCCCTCCACTTT.

This chain connects TRBV4-1 to TRBJ2-7; maybe TRBD1 (6 bases). The CDR3 extends over 15 amino acids. V was pared by 4 bases and J by 12 bases, with 25 bases between. CDR1 and CDR2 from the germline V gene are MGHRA and YSYEKL. CDR3 protein: CASSPIRGHPNLRYF. CDR3 in DNA: TGCGCCAGCAGCCCCATTCGGGGACACCCTAATTTGAGGTACTTC.

The genes are TRBV5-1 and TRBJ2-6; D is undetermined. The CDR3 loop spans 15 amino acids. V lost 1 base to trimming and J lost 3 bases, with 8 bases between them. Germline CDR1 is SGHRS and CDR2 is YFSETQ. The CDR3 region has the DNA TGCGCCAGCAGCTTGCCCCTAAGTGGGGCCAACGTCCTGACTTTC. This encodes CASSLPLSGANVLTF.

This clone was observed a single time. This rearrangement joins TRBV7-3 to TRBJ1-1; 7 positions match TRBD1. Germline V lookup: CDR1 SGHTA, CDR2 FQGTGA. The CDR3 runs 13 residues. V lost 3 bases and J lost 4; bases outside the gene matches: 2. The CDR3 reads CASSFAGGTEAFF. CDR3 DNA: TGTGCCAGCAGCTTCGCAGGGGGCACTGAAGCTTTCTTT.

The chain recombines TRBV6-5 with TRBJ1-4; D unclear. Germline CDR1 is MNHEY and CDR2 is SVGAGI. Between the trimmed V and J ends, which lost 5 bases and 13 bases, there was a span of 14 bases. This CDR3 spans 12 amino acids. The chain's CDR3 is CASSEGRGGLFF. CDR3 sequence (DNA): TGTGCCAGCAGTGAAGGACGGGGAGGACTGTTTTTT.

The rearrangement joins TRBV18 to TRBJ1-1, with TRBD1 matching 9 bases. CDR1 is KGHSH and CDR2 is LQKENI in the germline V gene. The CDR3 totals 15 residues. With V trimmed by 3 bases and J by 5 bases, 7 bases remained unmatched. CDR3: CASSPSGQGRTEAFF. The CDR3 region has the DNA TGTGCCAGCTCACCGTCGGGACAGGGTCGAACTGAAGCTTTCTTT.

Remarks on this clone: This sample includes further DNA sequences coding for the same CDR3. J is TRBJ2-3 and V is TRBV6-1, with TRBD2 identical over 12 bases. After removal of 2 bases from V and 4 bases from J, the junction contained 1 base not matched to a gene. The CDR3 consists of 15 residues. CDR1 is MNHNS, CDR2 SASEGT, per germline. CDR3 protein: CASSELAGGPDTQYF. CDR3 nucleotide sequence: TGTGCCAGCAGTGAACTAGCGGGGGGGCCAGATACGCAGTATTTT.

The table lists this clone with a count of one. V usage is TRBV7-8 and J usage is TRBJ2-2; possibly TRBD2 for D (6 bases). There are 15 residues in the CDR3. The V end was cut by 3 bases, the J end by 4 bases, with 12 bases between. Germline values: CDR1 SGHVS, CDR2 FQNEAQ. The CDR3 DNA reads TGTGCCAGCAGCTTTGAGACAGCGGGCACCGGGGAGCTGTTTTTT. It codes for CASSFETAGTGELFF.

This clone appeared a single time. The gene calls are TRBV5-1 and TRBJ1-1; 9 bases line up with TRBD1. V shed 3 bases and J 0 bases; nucleotides not matched to a gene: 0. In germline, CDR1 is SGHRS, CDR2 YFSETQ. The CDR3 is 14 amino acids. The CDR3 DNA follows: TGCGCCAGCAGCTGGGACAGGGTGAACACTGAAGCTTTCTTT. Translating it yields CASSWDRVNTEAFF.

A remark on this clone: The sample holds other DNA sequences that translate to the same CDR3. V gene TRBV7-9 combines with J gene TRBJ1-1; no clear D gene. Trimming took 3 bases from V and 2 from J, leaving 7 bases between them. The germline gives CDR1 SEHNR, CDR2 FQNEAQ (reference sequence). The CDR3 runs to 13 residues. Here the CDR3 DNA reads TGTGCCAGCAGCTTCACGGGAAACACTGAAGCTTTCTTT. Protein product: CASSFTGNTEAFF.

This clone was detected a few times. The rearrangement uses TRBV21-1 and TRBJ1-4; the DNA was not compared with TRBD1, the D call given in the table. TRBV21-1 is designated a pseudogene. The CDR3 loop spans 15 amino acids. The CDR3 is CASSKGGDRDEKLFF. In DNA form, the CDR3 reads TGTGCCAGCAGCAAAGGGGGGGACAGGGATGAAAAACTGTTTTTT.